This TCR beta chain was observed in a study of stem cell transplantation in POMP-related autoinflammatory disease. As for the study in general: CD8+ T cells were low and CD4+ cells naive-skewed before transplant. DNA chimerism showed 100% graft donor engraftment of neutrophils and platelets through one year.

Assay: immunoSEQ multiplex PCR; the TCRdb copy retains only in-frame clones and omits some. Here the sample spans under 9,500 clones, about 90% being singletons. The starting material was CD8+ T cells from PBMCs, obtained after stem cell transplantation. This receptor was taken from a human patient with POMP-related autoinflammation and immune dysregulation (PRAID). Some T cells may be graft donor cells.

In nucleotides, the CDR3 is TGCGCCAGCAGCCAAGATAGTTGGGCCAGAAATTATAATTCACCCCTCCACTTT. It specifies CASSQDSWARNYNSPLHF. The chain uses TRBV4-1 and TRBJ1-6, with D unclear. The germline CDR1 and CDR2 sequences are MGHRA and YSYEKL. The V gene lost 0 bases and the J gene lost 4 bases, with 16 bases spanning the gap. CDR3 length: 18 amino acids.